Shown below are 17 T cell receptor beta chains from a single sample sequenced in a study of blood T cell repertoires in COVID-19. Profiled with immunoSEQ multiplex PCR; TCRdb holds only in-frame clones, not every one. The sample consists of roughly 200,000 clones, around 80% of them appearing once. Input material: peripheral blood. These receptors all stem from a woman in her seventies with acute or convalescent COVID-19.

The rearrangement joins TRBV27 to TRBJ1-6, with D hard to call. With 8 bases removed from V and 5 bases from J, the gap between germline ends came to 7 bases. Germline values: CDR1 MNHEY, CDR2 SMNVEV (reference sequence). This CDR3 has 12 residues. The CDR3 reads CASGPHNSPLHF. CDR3 DNA sequence: TGTGCCAGCGGGCCTCATAATTCACCCCTCCACTTT.

CDR3 nucleotides: TGTGCCAGCAGTTACCCCCGACTAGCGGGAGAGAACACCGGGGAGCTGTTTTTT. Its protein is CASSYPRLAGENTGELFF. V gene TRBV6-7 combines with J gene TRBJ2-2, with 12 bases fitting TRBD2. TRBV6-7 falls under the ORF class, with uncertain function. Trimming cost V 2 bases and J 1 base; bases outside gene matches: 5. This CDR3 region has 18 residues.

V gene TRBV5-1 combines with J gene TRBJ2-1; 7 nucleotides line up with TRBD2. The ends lost 0 bases at V and 9 bases at J; junction bases unmatched: 12. The CDR3 loop spans 16 amino acids. Germline V gene lookup returns CDR1 SGHRS and CDR2 YFSETQ. The CDR3: CASSLGGGTLGGEQFF. CDR3 bases: TGCGCCAGCAGCTTGGGCGGGGGTACATTGGGCGGTGAGCAGTTCTTC.

This clone was seen just once. J is TRBJ2-1 and V is TRBV7-3; TRBD1 aligns across 10 bases. V lost 5 bases and J lost 9; bases outside the gene matches: 16. CDR3 size: 17 residues. Germline-derived CDR1 and CDR2 are SGHTA and FQGTGA. CDR3 nucleotides: TGTGCCAGCAGCCCCCTTTTGGGGGGACAGGGGTCCGGTGAGCAGTTCTTC. Residues: CASSPLLGGQGSGEQFF.

The rearrangement links TRBV6-2 or TRBV6-3 to TRBJ2-1; TRBD2 agrees at 10 bases. Germline trimming cut 6 bases from V and 1 base from J; bases unmatched to any gene: 3. CDR3 size: 15 residues. Germline-derived CDR1 and CDR2 are MNHEY and SVGEGT. The CDR3 sequence: CASRPSGSSYNEQFF. CDR3 sequence (DNA): TGTGCCAGCAGACCTAGCGGGAGTTCCTACAATGAGCAGTTCTTC.

The V gene is TRBV29-1, the J gene TRBJ2-5; 7 bases match TRBD1. Per germline, CDR1 SQVTM and CDR2 ANQGSEA. This CDR3 region has 14 residues. V dropped 3 bases and J dropped 2; count of bases not matched to a gene: 6. DNA for the CDR3: TGCAGCGTTGACCCTCAACAGGGGCAAGAGACCCAGTACTTC. This encodes CSVDPQQGQETQYF. The whole variable domain, remainder taken from reference TRBV29-1 and TRBJ2-5, is SAVISQKPSRDICQRGTSLTIQCQVDSQVTMMFWYRQQPGQSLTLIATANQGSEATYESGFVIDKFPISRPNLTFSTLTVSNMSPEDSSIYLCSVDPQQGQETQYFGPGTRLLVL.

The chain links TRBV18 to TRBJ2-1, with 8 bases lining up with TRBD2. The CDR3 sequence is 16 residues long. The ends lost 5 bases at V and 8 bases at J; junction bases unmatched: 14. Looked up from germline, CDR1 is KGHSH and CDR2 is LQKENI. The CDR3 sequence is CASSTPGLGGRDEQFF. CDR3 coding DNA: TGTGCCAGCTCAACCCCGGGACTAGGGGGGCGGGATGAGCAGTTCTTC.

The V and J genes are TRBV5-1 and TRBJ2-5, with a possible D match to TRBD1 (5 bases). The CDR3 sequence is 15 residues long. V lost 0 bases, J lost 1 base, and 10 bases lay in between. Germline V gene sequence: CDR1 SGHRS, CDR2 YFSETQ. The CDR3 here is CASSLGQTSQETQYF. The CDR3 DNA is TGCGCCAGCAGCTTGGGACAGACAAGCCAAGAGACCCAGTACTTC. Looking up the rest from reference TRBV5-1 and TRBJ2-5 gives the full variable domain: KAGVTQTPRYLIKTRGQQVTLSCSPISGHRSVSWYQQTPGQGLQFLFEYFSETQRNKGNFPGRFSGRQFSNSRSEMNVSTLELGDSALYLCASSLGQTSQETQYFGPGTRLLVL.

The genes are TRBV5-5 and TRBJ1-2, with 9 bases identical to TRBD1. J was trimmed by 5 bases and V by 6 bases; bases with no gene match: 5. Germline assignment: CDR1 SGHKS and CDR2 YYEKEE (reference sequence). This CDR3 is 13 amino acids long. The CDR3 sequence: CASIPGQGYGYTF. CDR3 coding DNA: TGTGCCAGCATCCCGGGACAGGGTTATGGCTACACCTTC.

This chain uses TRBV18 with TRBJ1-1; no clear D gene. CDR3 size: 13 residues. Trimming stripped 7 bases from V and 0 bases from J, with 9 bases between. CDR1 and CDR2 (germline): KGHSH, LQKENI. CDR3 sequence reads: CASLAALNTEAFF. The CDR3 bases are TGTGCCAGCTTGGCAGCGCTGAACACTGAAGCTTTCTTT.

The rearrangement links TRBV7-9 to TRBJ1-6, with 10 bases fitting TRBD1. The germline V gene encodes CDR1 SEHNR and CDR2 FQNEAQ (reference sequence). The CDR3 has 14 residues. The V segment lost 8 bases and the J segment 9 bases; nucleotides outside the gene matches: 7. Written as DNA, the CDR3 is TGTGCCAGCGACCTAGGACAGGGGGTTTCACCCCTCCACTTT. Its protein is CASDLGQGVSPLHF.

The chain is built from TRBV5-1 and TRBJ2-1, with D uncertain. Germline V gene sequence: CDR1 SGHRS, CDR2 YFSETQ. Trimming left V 0 bases short and J 0 bases short, with 7 bases between. There are 15 residues in the CDR3. CDR3 nucleotides: TGCGCCAGCAGCTTGGGGCTGGTCTCCTACAATGAGCAGTTCTTC. Translation gives CASSLGLVSYNEQFF.

The table lists this clone with a count of one. The CDR3 DNA is TGTGCCAGTAGTTCCAGGACAGCCCGGGTCGGCAATCAGCCCCAGCATTTT. Translating gives CASSSRTARVGNQPQHF. J is TRBJ1-5 and V is TRBV19, with a possible D match to TRBD1 (6 bases). Germline CDR1 reads LNHDA; CDR2 reads SQIVND (reference sequence). Trimming shortened V by 5 bases and J by 2 bases, and 19 bases separated the two germline ends. This CDR3 contains 17 residues.

V is TRBV29-1 and J is TRBJ2-1; D possibly corresponds to TRBD2 (6 bases). The CDR3 has 14 amino acids. V lost 4 bases to trimming and J lost 3 bases, with 13 bases between them. Germline-derived CDR1 and CDR2 are SQVTM and ANQGSEA. This chain's CDR3 is CSVAQRANYNEQFF. The CDR3 region has the DNA TGCAGCGTTGCACAGCGGGCTAACTACAATGAGCAGTTCTTC.

J is TRBJ2-2 and V is TRBV10-3; 11 bases align to TRBD2. Germline CDR1 reads ENHRY; CDR2 reads SYGVKD. The CDR3 has 14 residues. V shed 11 bases and J 6 bases; nucleotides not matched to a gene: 8. This CDR3 is CAATGLAVAGELFF. CDR3 nucleotide sequence: TGTGCCGCCACGGGACTAGCGGTGGCCGGGGAGCTGTTTTTT.

V usage is TRBV15 and J usage is TRBJ2-7, with TRBD1 matching over 10 bases. CDR3 length equals 15 residues. V lost 1 base, J lost 5 bases, and 5 bases stayed unmatched. The germline gives CDR1 LNHNV, CDR2 YYDKDF (reference sequence). The CDR3 DNA reads TGTGCCACCAGCAGAGGTCGGACAGGGGGGAACGAGCAGTACTTC. Protein product: CATSRGRTGGNEQYF. The full variable domain, its missing parts supplied by reference TRBV15 and TRBJ2-7, is DAMVIQNPRYQVTQFGKPVTLSCSQTLNHNVMYWYQQKSSQAPKLLFHYYDKDFNNEADTPDNFQSRRPNTSFCFLDIRSPGLGDTAMYLCATSRGRTGGNEQYFGPGTRLTVT.

CDR3 sequence: CASSLADGGSTDTQYF. DNA for the CDR3: TGCGCCAGCAGCTTGGCCGACGGGGGTAGCACAGATACGCAGTATTTT. The rearrangement joins TRBV5-1 to TRBJ2-3, with TRBD2 as a possible D gene (6 bases). Germline loops: CDR1 SGHRS, CDR2 YFSETQ. This CDR3 is built from 16 residues. V lost 0 bases and J lost 0, with 11 bases in between.